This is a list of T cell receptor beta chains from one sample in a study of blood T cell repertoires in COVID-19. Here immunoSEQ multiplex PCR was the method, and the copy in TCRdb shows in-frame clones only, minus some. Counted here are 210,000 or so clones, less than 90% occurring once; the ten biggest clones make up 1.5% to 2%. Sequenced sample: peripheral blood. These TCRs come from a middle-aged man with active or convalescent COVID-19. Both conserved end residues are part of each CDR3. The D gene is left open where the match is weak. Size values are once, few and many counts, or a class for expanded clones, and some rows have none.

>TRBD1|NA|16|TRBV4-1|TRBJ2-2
CASTLNRGANTGELFF
TGCGCCAGCACGTTAAACAGGGGAGCGAACACCGGGGAGCTGTTTTTT
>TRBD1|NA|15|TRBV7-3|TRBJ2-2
CASSSRTGLFGELFF
TGTGCCAGCAGCTCAAGGACAGGGTTATTTGGGGAGCTGTTTTTT
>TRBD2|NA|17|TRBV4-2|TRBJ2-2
CASSLAQRGGATGELFF
TGTGCCAGCAGCCTCGCGCAGCGGGGGGGCGCCACCGGGGAGCTGTTTTTT
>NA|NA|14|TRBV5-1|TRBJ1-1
CASSLGGVNTEAFF
TGCGCCAGCAGCTTGGGGGGAGTGAACACTGAAGCTTTCTTT
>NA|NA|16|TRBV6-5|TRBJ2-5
CASSYSEAMSLETQYF
TGTGCCAGCAGTTACTCAGAGGCGATGTCGCTTGAGACCCAGTACTTC
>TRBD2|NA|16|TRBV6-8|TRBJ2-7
CASSYSTSGDSYEQYF
TGTGCCAGCAGTTACTCGACTAGCGGGGATTCCTACGAGCAGTACTTC
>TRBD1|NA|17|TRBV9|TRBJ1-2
CASSATGTGGDYYGYTF
TGTGCCAGCAGCGCCACCGGGACAGGGGGCGACTACTATGGCTACACCTTC
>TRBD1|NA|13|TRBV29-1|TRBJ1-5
CSVARQGGQPQHF
TGCAGCGTTGCCCGACAGGGGGGTCAGCCCCAGCATTTT
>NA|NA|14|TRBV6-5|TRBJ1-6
CASSYAGDNSPLHF
TGTGCCAGCAGTTACGCAGGGGATAATTCACCCCTCCACTTT
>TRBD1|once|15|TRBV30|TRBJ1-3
CAWSATTGAGNTIYF
TGTGCCTGGAGCGCGACGACAGGGGCTGGAAACACCATATATTTT
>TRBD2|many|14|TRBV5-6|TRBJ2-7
CASSLLAGKYEQYF
TGTGCCAGCAGCTTACTAGCGGGGAAATACGAGCAGTACTTC
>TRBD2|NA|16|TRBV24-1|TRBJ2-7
CATSVGLAGPPYEQYF
TGTGCCACCAGTGTAGGGCTAGCGGGACCTCCCTACGAGCAGTACTTC
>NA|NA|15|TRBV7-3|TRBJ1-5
CASSPEGDTNQPQHF
TGTGCCAGCAGCCCCGAAGGGGACACTAATCAGCCCCAGCATTTT
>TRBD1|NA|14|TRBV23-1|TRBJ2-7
CASSQSGTAYEQYF
TGCGCCAGCAGTCAATCGGGGACAGCCTACGAGCAGTACTTC